Listed below are T cell receptor beta chains from one sample, sequenced in a study of Ad26.COV2.S vaccination and SARS-CoV-2 variants. The assay was immunoSEQ multiplex PCR, and TCRdb's table has in-frame clones only and misses some. The sample has about 180,000 clones; roughly 89% are singletons. This sample comprised peripheral blood, obtained after recovery from COVID-19. The receptors come from a human donor who had recovered from COVID-19. CDR3s include the opening cysteine and the closing phenylalanine or tryptophan. Each record gives: clone size, J gene, V gene, D gene, CDR3 DNA, CDR3 protein. A D gene is named only where the DNA matches it firmly. The size of a clone is reported for some rows only, either as once, few or many, or as a class for expanded clones.

-	TRBJ1-5	TRBV28	-	TGTGCCAGCACCCTCGTGACTGGCCAGCCCCAGCATTTT	CASTLVTGQPQHF
-	TRBJ2-1	TRBV2	-	TGTGCCAGCAGTCGAGAGGCTCGTTACAATGAGCAGTTCTTC	CASSREARYNEQFF
-	TRBJ2-4	TRBV11-2	TRBD1	TGTGCCAGCAGCCCCGCCAGGGGGCCTTCTCGTGTAGCCAAAAACATTCAGTACTTC	CASSPARGPSRVAKNIQYF
few	TRBJ2-5	TRBV18	-	TGTGCCAGCTCACCAAGGGAGACCCAGTACTTC	CASSPRETQYF
-	TRBJ2-1	TRBV5-6	-	TGTGCCAGCAGCTTGGACAATGAGCAGTTCTTC	CASSLDNEQFF
-	TRBJ2-3	TRBV3-1/TRBV3-2	TRBD2	TGTGCCAGCAGCAAGGGACTAGCGGGGGTGGGAGATACGCAGTATTTT	CASSKGLAGVGDTQYF
-	TRBJ1-5	TRBV28	-	TGTGCCAGCAGTTCCCTGGGGCGAGTGGGCAATCAGCCCCAGCATTTT	CASSSLGRVGNQPQHF
-	TRBJ1-1	TRBV12-3/TRBV12-4	-	TGTGCCAGCAGGGGGAGGGGGGCAGCTTTCTTT	CASRGRGAAFF
-	TRBJ1-4	TRBV21-1	-	TGTGCCAGCAGCCCACATGAGGGGGCCAATGCCGAAAAACTGTTTTTT	CASSPHEGANAEKLFF
-	TRBJ1-2	TRBV14	-	TGTGCCAGCAGCCAAGGCGGGTATGGCTACACCTTC	CASSQGGYGYTF
-	TRBJ2-5	TRBV2	-	TGTGCCAGCAGTGTTTCCCAAGAGACCCAGTACTTC	CASSVSQETQYF
once	TRBJ1-1	TRBV12-3/TRBV12-4	-	TGTGCCAGCAGTTTACATGGGAACACTGAAGCTTTCTTT	CASSLHGNTEAFF
-	TRBJ1-3	TRBV4-2	-	TGTGCCAGCAGCCCAGCACTTGACTCTGGAAACACCATATATTTT	CASSPALDSGNTIYF
-	TRBJ2-1	TRBV5-4	TRBD2	TGTGCCAGCAGGGGGGGGAGGGATGAGCAGTTCTTC	CASRGGRDEQFF
-	TRBJ2-1	TRBV4-2	-	TGTGCCAGCAGCCAAGATCTCACGCCATACAATGAGCAGTTCTTC	CASSQDLTPYNEQFF
-	TRBJ1-1	TRBV28	-	TGTGCCGCCCGGTCGGCAGGGGTGAACACTGAAGCTTTCTTT	CAARSAGVNTEAFF
-	TRBJ2-1	TRBV7-2	-	TGTGCCAGCAGCTTAGCGGGGACTTACAATGAGCAGTTCTTC	CASSLAGTYNEQFF
-	TRBJ2-1	TRBV4-2	TRBD2	TGTGCCAGCAGCCAACACCCTAGCGGGGGCTACAATGAGCAGTTCTTC	CASSQHPSGGYNEQFF
-	TRBJ1-2	TRBV19	TRBD1	TGTGCCAGTATCCGGGACAGGGGGGAGCTGTGGTATGGCTACACCTTC	CASIRDRGELWYGYTF
-	TRBJ2-3	TRBV19	TRBD2	TGTGCCAGTAGTACTGCCTCGGGGGGAACGGTAGATACGCAGTATTTT	CASSTASGGTVDTQYF
few	TRBJ1-6	TRBV5-5	TRBD1	TGTGCCAGCAGCATGGGACAGAACTATAATTCACCCCTCCACTTT	CASSMGQNYNSPLHF
-	TRBJ1-6	TRBV2	-	TGTGCCAGCACAAAGGGTACCAATTCACCCCTCCACTTT	CASTKGTNSPLHF
-	TRBJ1-3	TRBV12-2	-	TGTGCAAGTCGCTTACCGTTTTTATGCTCCATTGCGGACACCATATATTTT	CASRLPFLCSIADTIYF
-	TRBJ1-4	TRBV4-1	-	TGCGCCAGCAGCCTGGGACCGCCACCCTATAATGAAAAACTGTTTTTT	CASSLGPPPYNEKLFF
-	TRBJ1-5	TRBV3-1/TRBV3-2	-	TGTGCCAGCAGCCAGCGGGGGGGCAATCAGCCCCAGCATTTT	CASSQRGGNQPQHF
-	TRBJ2-7	TRBV6-1	-	TGTGCCAGCAGTGAAATAGGGCAGAAGTACGAGCAGTACTTC	CASSEIGQKYEQYF
-	TRBJ2-1	TRBV18	TRBD1	TGTGCCAGCTTACCGGGACAGGGAAGTTTTGGCGTCAATGAGCAGTTCTTC	CASLPGQGSFGVNEQFF